The clone carrying this T cell receptor beta chain was found many times. This sample was included in a study of Graves' ophthalmopathy and Graves' hyperthyroidism. Lactation, pregnancy, uncontrolled infections and other autoimmune diseases were all grounds for excluding patients. TCR beta CDR3 amplification used RNA transcripts. HTBI primers were employed in first-round RT-PCR, then a second-round multiplex PCR followed. MiXCR, applied by TCRdb to the multiplex PCR reads, yields one record per CDR3 protein. The sample contains approximately 410,000 distinct CDR3 sequences, just over 15% of which appear only once. This CDR3 is 13 amino acids long. The V end was cut by 5 bases, the J end by 4 bases, with 14 bases between. Germline V gene data show CDR1 as SQVTM and CDR2 as ANQGSEA.

This TCR was recovered from a woman younger than 35 with stable Graves' hyperthyroidism. This sequence joins TRBV29-1 and TRBJ2-5; maybe TRBD1 (6 bases). Sequenced material: peripheral blood. DNA for the CDR3: TGCAGCGTTACAGGGAGCACACTAGAGACCCAGTACTTC. Translating it yields CSVTGSTLETQYF. Supplemented by reference TRBV29-1 and TRBJ2-5, the full variable domain reads SAVISQKPSRDICQRGTSLTIQCQVDSQVTMMFWYRQQPGQSLTLIATANQGSEATYESGFVIDKFPISRPNLTFSTLTVSNMSPEDSSIYLCSVTGSTLETQYFGPGTRLLVL.